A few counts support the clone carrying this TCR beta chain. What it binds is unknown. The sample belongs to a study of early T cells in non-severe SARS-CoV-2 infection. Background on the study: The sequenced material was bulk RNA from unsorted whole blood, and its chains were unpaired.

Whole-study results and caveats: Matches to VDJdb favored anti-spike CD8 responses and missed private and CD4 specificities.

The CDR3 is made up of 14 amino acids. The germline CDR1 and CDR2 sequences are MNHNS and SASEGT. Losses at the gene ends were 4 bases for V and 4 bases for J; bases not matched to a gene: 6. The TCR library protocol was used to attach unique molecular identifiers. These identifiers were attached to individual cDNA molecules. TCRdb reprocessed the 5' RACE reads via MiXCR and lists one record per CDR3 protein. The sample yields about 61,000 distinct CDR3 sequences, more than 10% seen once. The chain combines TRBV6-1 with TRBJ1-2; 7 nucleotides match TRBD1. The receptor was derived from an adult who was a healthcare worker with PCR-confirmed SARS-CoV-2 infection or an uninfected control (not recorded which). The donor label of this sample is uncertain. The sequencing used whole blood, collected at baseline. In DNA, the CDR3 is TGTGCCAGCAGTGGAAGGGACAGTGGCTATGGCTACACCTTC. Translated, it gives CASSGRDSGYGYTF.